This T cell receptor (beta chain) was found in a study of shared clonotypes between healthy human individuals. In the original processing: Filtering differed for immunoSEQ, which gave only junction sequences without quality scores. TCRdb's copy holds only in-frame clones and misses some; the assay was immunoSEQ multiplex PCR. V and J calls and clone size are those listed in that table; D and trimming were worked out from the DNA. The sample lists 2,100,000 or so clones, about 94% occurring once. In the CD4+ fraction, cells were divided into CD45RA+ naive and CD45RA-negative memory subsets. CDR3 length: 20 amino acids. Looked up from germline, CDR1 is LGHNA and CDR2 is YSLEER. The ends lost 1 base at V and 0 bases at J; junction bases unmatched: 17.

Sequencing was done on a sample of naive CD4+ T cells sorted from blood. Subset denoted: CD45RA+ positively selected. The receptor comes from a man aged 18-30 years in good health. The genes are TRBV4-3 and TRBJ1-2; 7 bases align to TRBD1. CDR3 sequence: CASSQGRGNYAEGANYGYTF. The DNA of the CDR3 is TGCGCCAGCAGCCAAGGCAGGGGGAATTACGCCGAGGGGGCTAACTATGGCTACACCTTC.